This TCR beta chain was recovered during a study of control samples from healthy donors and cancer patients. Here immunoSEQ multiplex PCR was the method, and the copy in TCRdb shows in-frame clones only, minus some. The sample lists about 86,000 clones, about 89% seen once, with about 10% in the top ten. Trimming cost V 0 bases and J 8 bases, with 18 bases left between them. The CDR3 contains 16 residues. The germline V gene has CDR1 SGDLS and CDR2 YYNGEE. The sequence came from a woman in her 50s with colorectal cancer. Sample: PBMCs. The chain uses TRBV9 and TRBJ2-1; possibly TRBD1 for D (5 bases). The CDR3 region has the DNA TGTGCCAGCAGCGTAGTACTTGGGGCAGGTGGGGATGAGCAGTTCTTC. This encodes CASSVVLGAGGDEQFF.